The 30 T cell receptor beta chains below were found in one sample sequenced in a study of glioma-infiltrating T cells after dendritic cell vaccination. Sequencing used immunoSEQ multiplex PCR; TCRdb keeps in-frame clones, though not all of them. The table lists some 90,000 clones, approximately 80% of them singletons. Sample time point: after dendritic cell vaccination, including at tumor progression/relapse. The sequencing here drew on blood, taken after dendritic cell vaccination. The receptors stem from a human donor with glioblastoma.

This chain connects TRBV5-1 to TRBJ2-2; 12 positions agree with TRBD2. Germline CDR1 is SGHRS and CDR2 is YFSETQ. The CDR3 runs to 17 residues. After removal of 0 bases from V and 7 bases from J, the junction contained 7 bases not matched to a gene. The CDR3 region has the DNA TGCGCCAGCAGCTTGGAGGCTAGCGGGAGGGCCGTCGGGGAGCTGTTTTTT. Protein sequence: CASSLEASGRAVGELFF.

CDR3 in DNA: TGTGCCAGCAGTGGCCGGGGAGGGATTAGCAATCAGCCCCAGCATTTT. Protein: CASSGRGGISNQPQHF. The gene calls are TRBV6-1 and TRBJ1-5; D not certain. The germline V and J ends were trimmed by 4 bases and 0 bases, with 13 bases remaining between them. CDR1 is MNHNS and CDR2 is SASEGT in the germline V gene. There are 16 residues in the CDR3.

The count of this clone is one. This chain uses TRBV2 with TRBJ2-6, with a possible D match to TRBD1 (6 bases). The CDR3 contains 16 residues. V lost 7 bases, J lost 0 bases, and 13 bases lay in between. The germline V gene encodes CDR1 SNHLY and CDR2 FYNNEI. The CDR3 bases are TGTGCCAGCACCGGACAGATCCACTCTGGGGCCAACGTCCTGACTTTC. Its translation: CASTGQIHSGANVLTF.

The chain is built from TRBV19 and TRBJ1-1; no definite D call. The CDR3 covers 13 residues. CDR1 and CDR2 (germline): LNHDA, SQIVND (reference sequence). Between the trimmed V and J ends, which lost 3 bases and 1 base, there was a span of 6 bases. The CDR3 protein is CASSISGNTEAFF. The CDR3 nucleotides are TGTGCCAGTAGTATTTCAGGGAACACTGAAGCTTTCTTT.

The chain combines TRBV18 with TRBJ1-5, with a weak D call TRBD1 (6 bases). V lost 6 bases and J 4 bases, leaving 13 bases between the germline ends. The CDR3 has 14 residues. CDR1 is KGHSH, CDR2 LQKENI, per germline. The CDR3 DNA follows: TGTGCCAGCTCGACGGGACACCTAAATCAGCCCCAGCATTTT. Translated: CASSTGHLNQPQHF.

V is TRBV6-1 and J is TRBJ2-7; possible D gene TRBD1, 5 bases. The germline V gene has CDR1 MNHNS and CDR2 SASEGT. The CDR3 spans 13 residues. The germline V and J ends were trimmed by 4 bases and 7 bases, with 14 bases remaining between them. CDR3 in amino acids: CASSAETYREQYV. Here the CDR3 DNA reads TGTGCCAGCAGTGCCGAAACCTACAGGGAGCAGTACGTC.

The rearrangement joins TRBV7-9 to TRBJ1-1, with D perhaps matching TRBD1 (6 bases). The CDR3 length is 12 residues. Trimming cost V 7 bases and J 0 bases, with 6 bases left between them. CDR1 and CDR2 from the germline V gene are SEHNR and FQNEAQ (reference sequence). CDR3 in amino acids: CASKGVNTEAFF. CDR3 coding DNA: TGTGCCAGCAAGGGGGTGAACACTGAAGCTTTCTTT.

This chain links TRBV9 with TRBJ1-2, with D perhaps matching TRBD1 (5 bases). Germline-derived CDR1 and CDR2 are SGDLS and YYNGEE. The CDR3 has 14 residues. Trimming took off 3 bases at V and 2 bases at J, with 11 bases between the two ends. In DNA, the CDR3 is TGTGCCAGCAGCGCCCTGGGGCAGAACTATGGCTACACCTTC. Encoded protein: CASSALGQNYGYTF. The full variable domain, in which reference TRBV9 and TRBJ1-2 provide the parts outside the CDR3, is DSGVTQTPKHLITATGQRVTLRCSPRSGDLSVYWYQQSLDQGLQFLIQYYNGEERAKGNILERFSAQQFPDLHSELNLSSLELGDSALYFCASSALGQNYGYTFGSGTRLTVV.

The chain has TRBV5-4 and TRBJ2-1, with a weak D call TRBD2 (5 bases). Trimming removed 0 bases at V and 2 bases at J, with 12 bases between. Per germline, CDR1 SGHNT and CDR2 YYREEE (reference sequence). CDR3 length equals 16 residues. The CDR3 loop reads CASSLGAGNTYNEQFF. The CDR3 bases are TGTGCCAGCAGCTTGGGTGCGGGCAATACCTACAATGAGCAGTTCTTC.

There are a few counts of this clone. The J gene is TRBJ1-1, the V gene TRBV29-1; D is ambiguous. CDR1 is SQVTM and CDR2 is ANQGSEA in the germline V gene. The V gene lost 8 bases and the J gene lost 8 bases, with 21 bases spanning the gap. The CDR3 runs 13 residues. The CDR3 DNA reads as TGCAGCCAATTACGGCTATCGAACAGCGAAGCTTTCTTT. Protein sequence: CSQLRLSNSEAFF.

This clone was detected a few times. The chain carries TRBV10-3 and TRBJ2-1; 10 bases map to TRBD2. CDR3 length: 15 amino acids. Germline assignment: CDR1 ENHRY and CDR2 SYGVKD. The V and J ends lost 0 bases and 10 bases, in that order; junction bases with no gene match: 6. CDR3 region: CAISESLAGAMEQFF. DNA of the CDR3: TGTGCCATCAGTGAGTCGCTAGCGGGAGCTATGGAGCAGTTCTTC.

The gene calls are TRBV5-6 and TRBJ1-5; D is perhaps TRBD1 (5 bases). CDR3 length equals 13 residues. Germline V gene lookup returns CDR1 SGHDT and CDR2 YYEEEE. V was shortened by 0 bases and J by 5 bases, with 6 bases between the two germline ends. CDR3 nucleotides: TGTGCCAGCAGCTTGGCCAGGGATCAGCCCCAGCATTTT. Translating gives CASSLARDQPQHF.

By share, this clone counts as medium-sized (0.01 to 0.1%). The V and J genes are TRBV28 and TRBJ2-2, with no clear D. There are 14 residues in the CDR3. CDR1 and CDR2 from the germline V gene are MDHEN and SYDVKM. V lost 3 bases and J lost 3, with 8 bases in between. The CDR3 is CASSLPRYTGELFF. CDR3 DNA: TGTGCCAGCAGTTTGCCTAGGTACACCGGGGAGCTGTTTTTT.

V and J are TRBV7-9 and TRBJ2-5; the D gene is possibly TRBD2 (5 bases). Germline-derived CDR1 and CDR2 are SEHNR and FQNEAQ (reference sequence). V was trimmed by 5 bases and J by 2 bases, leaving 12 bases between them. This CDR3 is 14 amino acids long. CDR3 coding DNA: TGTGCCAGCAGCAGAAAACCGGGACAAGAGACCCAGTACTTC. Encoded protein: CASSRKPGQETQYF. The whole variable domain, remainder taken from reference TRBV7-9 and TRBJ2-5, is DTGVSQNPRHKITKRGQNVTFRCDPISEHNRLYWYRQTLGQGPEFLTYFQNEAQLEKSRLLSDRFSAERPKGSFSTLEIQRTEQGDSAMYLCASSRKPGQETQYFGPGTRLLVL.

CDR3 in DNA: TGTGCCAGCAGCTTAGGGAGACAGGGAGATGAAAAACTGTTTTTT. Its protein product is CASSLGRQGDEKLFF. The rearrangement joins TRBV7-6 to TRBJ1-4; TRBD1 matches 7 bases. Germline V gene lookup returns CDR1 SGHVS and CDR2 FNYEAQ. Trimming removed 1 base from V and 6 bases from J; junction bases left unmatched: 5. The CDR3 has 15 amino acids.

The V gene is TRBV6-6, the J gene TRBJ2-2, with TRBD2 as a possible D gene (6 bases). The CDR3 has 16 residues. CDR1 and CDR2 from the germline V gene are MNHNY and SVGAGI (reference sequence). Trimming pared 6 bases from V and 4 bases from J, leaving 18 bases between. CDR3 region: CASSRPSGGSTGELFF. CDR3 in DNA: TGTGCCAGCAGCCGGCCCAGTGGGGGGAGCACCGGGGAGCTGTTTTTT.

The J gene is TRBJ2-3, the V gene TRBV9, with 10 bases lining up with TRBD2. Germline V gene lookup returns CDR1 SGDLS and CDR2 YYNGEE. The CDR3 totals 17 residues. Losses at the gene ends were 3 bases for V and 3 bases for J; bases not matched to a gene: 10. The CDR3 DNA reads as TGTGCCAGCAGCGCTGCGACCGGGACTAGCGCTACAGATACGCAGTATTTT. It encodes CASSAATGTSATDTQYF.

The chain links TRBV7-8 to TRBJ2-5, with TRBD2 identical over 7 bases. The CDR3 has 14 amino acids. V trimming: 1 base; J trimming: 4 bases; junction bases outside the gene matches: 3. The germline V gene has CDR1 SGHVS and CDR2 FQNEAQ. The CDR3 region is CASSLGGSPETQYF. In DNA form, the CDR3 reads TGTGCCAGCAGCTTAGGCGGGAGTCCAGAGACCCAGTACTTC.

The chain has TRBV30 and TRBJ1-4; 7 bases line up with TRBD1. The CDR3 is 13 residues long. The V gene end was trimmed by 2 bases and the J gene end by 7 bases; junction bases not matched to a gene: 4. CDR1 and CDR2 from the germline V gene are GTSNPN and SVGIG (reference sequence). The CDR3 DNA reads TGTGCCTGGAGTACTGACAGGGTTGAAAAACTGTTTTTT. Its protein is CAWSTDRVEKLFF.

This chain connects TRBV9 to TRBJ2-3; the D gene is possibly TRBD2 (5 bases). Trimming pared 4 bases from V and 5 bases from J, leaving 17 bases between. This CDR3 has 15 residues. Germline CDR1 is SGDLS and CDR2 is YYNGEE. The CDR3 here is CASSLRAESGDTQYF. For the CDR3, the DNA is TGTGCCAGCAGCTTACGGGCAGAAAGCGGAGATACGCAGTATTTT.

This sequence joins TRBV11-2 and TRBJ1-2, with 12 bases aligning to TRBD1. The CDR3 loop spans 16 amino acids. V dropped 5 bases and J dropped 8; count of bases not matched to a gene: 12. From germline, CDR1 is SGHAT and CDR2 FQNNGV. The CDR3 loop reads CASSPSMGQGAKGYTF. DNA of the CDR3: TGTGCCAGCAGCCCTTCGATGGGACAGGGGGCGAAAGGCTACACCTTC.

The V call is TRBV19, the J call TRBJ1-5, with 7 bases lining up with TRBD1. The CDR3 is made up of 17 amino acids. V trimming: 0 bases; J trimming: 7 bases; junction bases outside the gene matches: 12. CDR1 is LNHDA and CDR2 is SQIVND in the germline V gene (reference sequence). CDR3 in amino acids: CASSIDHTGAVGQPQHF. CDR3 nucleotide sequence: TGTGCCAGTAGTATAGACCATACAGGGGCGGTCGGGCAGCCCCAGCATTTT.

The J gene is TRBJ2-1, the V gene TRBV11-3, with D possibly being TRBD1 (6 bases). CDR1 and CDR2 (germline): SGHNT, YENEEA. This CDR3 region has 13 residues. Trimming left V 5 bases short and J 4 bases short, with 9 bases between. Here the CDR3 DNA reads TGTGCCAGCAGCCCGGACAGTTACAATGAGCAGTTCTTC. This sequence encodes CASSPDSYNEQFF.

V usage is TRBV5-1 and J usage is TRBJ2-2; 7 bases align to TRBD1. This CDR3 comprises 18 residues. Per germline, CDR1 SGHRS and CDR2 YFSETQ. Trimming at V came to 4 bases and at J to 5 bases, leaving 17 bases not matched to a gene. The CDR3 sequence: CASSEGTAQDPRTGELFF. DNA of the CDR3: TGCGCCAGCAGCGAAGGGACAGCCCAAGACCCGAGGACCGGGGAGCTGTTTTTT.

This clone was detected only once. J is TRBJ1-4 and V is TRBV6-1; 7 bases line up with TRBD1. The CDR3 covers 18 residues. V dropped 2 bases and J dropped 0; count of bases not matched to a gene: 9. Germline lookup yields CDR1 MNHNS and CDR2 SASEGT. The CDR3 reads CASSESPGQFATNEKLFF. The CDR3 DNA is TGTGCCAGCAGTGAATCTCCGGGACAGTTTGCAACTAATGAAAAACTGTTTTTT.

This clone showed up just a few times. The chain recombines TRBV2 with TRBJ1-5; no clear D. The CDR3 covers 14 residues. V gave up 1 base and J gave up 6 bases, with 10 bases separating them. Germline CDR1 is SNHLY and CDR2 is FYNNEI. The CDR3 is CASSEVSNTQPQHF. The DNA for the CDR3 is TGTGCCAGCAGTGAAGTGAGCAATACTCAGCCCCAGCATTTT.

The CDR3 here is CASSLRSSGSLLSTGELFF. CDR3 DNA: TGTGCCAGCAGTTTAAGGTCTAGCGGGAGTCTCCTTTCCACCGGGGAGCTGTTTTTT. The rearrangement links TRBV27 to TRBJ2-2, with 10 bases lining up with TRBD2. After removal of 2 bases from V and 4 bases from J, the junction contained 13 bases not matched to a gene. The CDR3 contains 19 residues. Germline assignment: CDR1 MNHEY and CDR2 SMNVEV (reference sequence).

This clone was detected only once. J is TRBJ1-3 and V is TRBV11-2; D uncertain. The CDR3 spans 14 residues. Trimming cost V 1 base and J 4 bases, with 8 bases left between them. The germline CDR1 and CDR2 sequences are SGHAT and FQNNGV. CDR3 in DNA: TGTGCCAGCAGCTTAGGCCGAGCAGGAAACACCATATATTTT. Protein sequence: CASSLGRAGNTIYF.

In this sample, this clone turned up a few times. The rearrangement uses TRBV2 and TRBJ2-5; 10 nucleotides agree with TRBD2. Germline lookup yields CDR1 SNHLY and CDR2 FYNNEI. The CDR3 consists of 13 residues. Trimming took 11 bases from V and 5 from J; bases not matched to a gene: 8. CDR3 in DNA: TGTGCCGGAAAGCGGGGGGGCGGCGAGACCCAGTACTTC. Protein product: CAGKRGGGETQYF.

This clone is a singleton in its sample. The chain employs TRBV5-1 and TRBJ1-1, with D possibly TRBD1 on 6 matching bases. Deletions cut 5 bases from V and 1 base from J, with 12 bases between. Germline V gene lookup returns CDR1 SGHRS and CDR2 YFSETQ. This CDR3 comprises 14 residues. Written as DNA, the CDR3 is TGCGCCAGCAGACGGGCAGGGGAGAACACTGAAGCTTTCTTT. Residues: CASRRAGENTEAFF.